The 10 T cell receptor beta chains below all came from one sample that was sequenced in a study of T cells in localized non-small cell lung cancer. Profiling relied on immunoSEQ multiplex PCR, and the TCRdb table lists in-frame clones only, not all of them. In the table there are around 79,000 clones, less than 85% of which are singletons. This sample comprised PBMCs, obtained before any cancer treatment. The receptors here all came from a man aged 35-69 years with stage II squamous cell lung carcinoma.

The rearrangement joins TRBV7-9 to TRBJ2-1; tentatively, D is TRBD1 or TRBD2 (7 bases each). CDR3 size: 15 residues. CDR1 SEHNR and CDR2 FQNEAQ come from the germline V gene (reference sequence). V dropped 4 bases and J dropped 8 bases, with 18 bases sitting between them. The CDR3 loop reads CASSSRQGGMHEQFF. The CDR3 DNA is TGTGCCAGCAGCTCGAGACAGGGAGGGATGCATGAGCAGTTCTTC. The variable domain in full, completed from reference TRBV7-9 and TRBJ2-1, reads DTGVSQNPRHKITKRGQNVTFRCDPISEHNRLYWYRQTLGQGPEFLTYFQNEAQLEKSRLLSDRFSAERPKGSFSTLEIQRTEQGDSAMYLCASSSRQGGMHEQFFGPGTRLTVL.

The V gene is TRBV30, the J gene TRBJ1-6, with a possible D match to TRBD1 (5 bases). The germline gives CDR1 GTSNPN, CDR2 SVGIG (reference sequence). Trimming took off 4 bases at V and 8 bases at J, with 15 bases between the two ends. This CDR3 has 14 residues. The CDR3 DNA is TGTGCCTGGACCGCAGGGTTAGGTTATTCACCCCTCCACTTT. It is translated as CAWTAGLGYSPLHF. Full variable domain (outside the CDR3, taken from reference TRBV30 and TRBJ1-6): SQTIHQWPATLVQPVGSPLSLECTVEGTSNPNLYWYRQAAGRGLQLLFYSVGIGQISSEVPQNLSASRPQDRQFILSSKKLLLSDSGFYLCAWTAGLGYSPLHFGNGTRLTVT.

This chain links TRBV28 with TRBJ1-1, with 10 nucleotides matching TRBD1. This CDR3 is built from 16 residues. V lost 6 bases, J lost 5 bases, and 12 bases stayed unmatched. CDR1 MDHEN and CDR2 SYDVKM come from the germline V gene. CDR3 bases: TGTGCCAGCAGCGTAGGGACAGGGGCTTTCAGGACTGAAGCTTTCTTT. It specifies CASSVGTGAFRTEAFF.

This clone was detected only once. The genes are TRBV2 and TRBJ2-1; 9 bases are a match to TRBD2. J gave up 1 base and V 5 bases, and 9 bases lay outside the gene matches. The CDR3 is made up of 17 amino acids. Germline values: CDR1 SNHLY, CDR2 FYNNEI. CDR3 protein: CASSSAGGPRSYNEQFF. CDR3 coding DNA: TGTGCCAGCAGTTCCGCGGGAGGGCCAAGGTCCTACAATGAGCAGTTCTTC.

V and J are TRBV6-6 and TRBJ1-5; 7 bases map to TRBD1. The V gene end was trimmed by 4 bases and the J gene end by 6 bases; junction bases not matched to a gene: 6. Germline V gene sequence: CDR1 MNHNY, CDR2 SVGAGI (reference sequence). CDR3 length equals 14 residues. The CDR3 sequence: CASSWTGSRQPQHF. CDR3 DNA sequence: TGTGCCAGCAGTTGGACAGGCTCTCGTCAGCCCCAGCATTTT.

The chain uses TRBV5-1 and TRBJ2-2, with a weak D call TRBD1 (6 bases). The germline gives CDR1 SGHRS, CDR2 YFSETQ. V was clipped by 4 bases and J by 1 base, with 8 bases between them. The CDR3 is 14 residues long. The CDR3 nucleotides are TGCGCCAGCAGCAAGGGACAGAACACCGGGGAGCTGTTTTTT. Residues: CASSKGQNTGELFF.

As concerns this clone: A read error may account for a junction end that differs from germline. The chain has TRBV7-7 and TRBJ2-1; D remains ambiguous. CDR1 and CDR2 from the germline V gene are SSHAT and FNYEAQ (reference sequence). This CDR3 spans 13 amino acids. CDR3: CASSLVGHDEQFF. DNA of the CDR3: TGTGCTAGCAGCTTAGTGGGCCACGATGAGCAGTTCTTC.

This clone was observed at least ten times. The chain recombines TRBV11-2 with TRBJ1-6; no clear D. With 2 bases removed from V and 12 bases from J, the gap between germline ends came to 8 bases. Germline values: CDR1 SGHAT, CDR2 FQNNGV. The CDR3 is 12 residues long. For the CDR3, the DNA is TGTGCCAGCAGCTTATGGATGCGACCCCTCCACTTT. The encoded protein is CASSLWMRPLHF.

This clone is medium-sized in the sample. CDR3 bases: TGTGCCAGCAGTAACTTAGGGAGAGAATTCAATCGCCTCCACTTT. It encodes CASSNLGREFNRLHF. The chain joins TRBV7-9 to TRBJ1-6; no firm D call. The CDR3 has 15 amino acids. Germline V CDR1 and CDR2: SEHNR, FQNEAQ (reference sequence). V was trimmed by 6 bases and J by 15 bases, leaving 24 bases between them.

This rearrangement joins TRBV5-4 to TRBJ1-3, with D uncertain. CDR1 and CDR2 from the germline V gene are SGHNT and YYREEE (reference sequence). CDR3 length equals 14 residues. With 9 bases removed from V and 0 bases from J, the gap between germline ends came to 13 bases. The CDR3 sequence: CATNLKSSGNTIYF. The DNA for the CDR3 is TGTGCCACCAACCTGAAGTCCTCTGGAAACACCATATATTTT.